Each of the 30 T cell receptor beta chains below was sequenced from the same sample in a study of cytomegalovirus exposure and HLA in healthy donors (TCRdb year 2017). The library relied on the immunoSEQ multiplex PCR assay. For the multiplex PCR, a mixture combining 60 forward primers for TCR Vbeta segments and 13 reverse primers for TCR Jbeta segments was used. TCRdb carries this immuneACCESS record with in-frame sequences only. Its versions omit some clonotypes, under half of them owing to an unresolved V gene in the studies checked, with the rest unexplained. The sample includes some 150,000 clones, with 60% to 80% observed a single time. The biggest ten clones account for around 4.2% of the sample. The specimen was PBMCs. Receptors originate from a man between 45 and 60 years old in good health and CMV-seropositive.

This chain links TRBV10-3 with TRBJ2-7, with 7 bases aligning to TRBD1. The germline V gene encodes CDR1 ENHRY and CDR2 SYGVKD. There are 13 residues in the CDR3. Losses at the gene ends were 2 bases for V and 6 bases for J; bases not matched to a gene: 4. The CDR3, as DNA: TGTGCCATCAGTGAGGGACAGGTTCTCGAGCAGTACTTC. Translated: CAISEGQVLEQYF.

The rearrangement joins TRBV2 to TRBJ2-7; D is perhaps TRBD1 (7 bases). The ends were cut back, 5 bases at V and 6 bases at J, with 20 bases in the middle. The germline V gene encodes CDR1 SNHLY and CDR2 FYNNEI. The CDR3 loop spans 15 amino acids. The CDR3 sequence is CASSPRTGGAIEQYF. The CDR3 bases are TGTGCCAGCAGTCCTCGGACAGGCGGGGCTATCGAGCAGTACTTC.

The rearrangement joins TRBV7-6 to TRBJ2-5; 13 nucleotides agree with TRBD2. This CDR3 region has 17 residues. V shed 1 base, J shed 2 bases, and the junction held 4 bases outside the gene matches. The V gene's germline CDR1 is SGHVS and CDR2 FNYEAQ. For the CDR3, the DNA is TGTGCCAGCAGCTTAGTTGGGACTAGCGGGGCGCAAGAGACCCAGTACTTC. This sequence encodes CASSLVGTSGAQETQYF. The complete variable domain, with remaining parts taken from reference TRBV7-6 and TRBJ2-5, reads GAGVSQSPRYKVTKRGQDVALRCDPISGHVSLYWYRQALGQGPEFLTYFNYEAQQDKSGLPNDRFSAERPEGSISTLTIQRTEQRDSAMYRCASSLVGTSGAQETQYFGPGTRLLVL.

This clone came up once. This chain connects TRBV2 to TRBJ2-3; 9 bases agree with TRBD2. The CDR3 length is 15 residues. The V gene end was trimmed by 7 bases and the J gene end by 0 bases; junction bases not matched to a gene: 5. Germline V gives CDR1 SNHLY, CDR2 FYNNEI. CDR3 region: CASTQTSGSTDTQYF. The CDR3 DNA follows: TGTGCCAGCACCCAGACTAGCGGAAGCACAGATACGCAGTATTTT. Looking up the rest from reference TRBV2 and TRBJ2-3 gives the full variable domain: EPEVTQTPSHQVTQMGQEVILRCVPISNHLYFYWYRQILGQKVEFLVSFYNNEISEKSEIFDDQFSVERPDGSNFTLKIRSTKLEDSAMYFCASTQTSGSTDTQYFGPGTRLTVL.

V is TRBV7-8 and J is TRBJ1-1; D gene unclear. This CDR3 has 14 residues. Germline assignment: CDR1 SGHVS and CDR2 FQNEAQ. Trimming stripped 5 bases from V and 4 bases from J, with 14 bases between. DNA of the CDR3: TGTGCCAGCAGCCTCGGACTGGAGGGCACTGAAGCTTTCTTT. It encodes CASSLGLEGTEAFF.

The chain is built from TRBV7-9 and TRBJ1-1; TRBD1 might be the D (5 bases). The germline V gene encodes CDR1 SEHNR and CDR2 FQNEAQ (reference sequence). Trimming left V 5 bases short and J 3 bases short, with 13 bases between. There are 14 residues in the CDR3. The CDR3 is CASSPPGGYTEAFF. The CDR3 DNA is TGTGCCAGCAGCCCCCCGGGGGGGTACACTGAAGCTTTCTTT.

The J gene is TRBJ2-5, the V gene TRBV5-1; 11 bases are a match to TRBD2. The end of the DNA aligns better with TRBJ2-7, so the J call may be wrong. CDR3 length: 16 residues. Germline loops: CDR1 SGHRS, CDR2 YFSETQ. The DNA of the CDR3 is TGCGCCAGCGGGGGGCTAGCGGGAGGAGGGGCCCACGAGCAGTACTTC. Encoded protein: CASGGLAGGGAHEQYF.

The rearrangement uses TRBV27 and TRBJ1-1; 8 nucleotides line up with TRBD1. There are 16 residues in the CDR3. V shed 3 bases and J 1 base; nucleotides not matched to a gene: 7. The germline V gene encodes CDR1 MNHEY and CDR2 SMNVEV (reference sequence). In DNA form, the CDR3 reads TGTGCCAGCAGTTTCGGACAGGGCGCCAAGAACACTGAAGCTTTCTTT. This sequence encodes CASSFGQGAKNTEAFF.

This chain joins TRBV28 and TRBJ2-7; TRBD1 might be the D (5 bases). Germline V gives CDR1 MDHEN, CDR2 SYDVKM. Trimming stripped 6 bases from V and 1 base from J, with 19 bases between. The length of the CDR3 is 16 residues. The CDR3 here is CASSQPSPGLSYEQYF. The CDR3 nucleotides are TGTGCCAGCAGCCAACCGTCGCCAGGGCTTTCCTACGAGCAGTACTTC. The full variable domain, with the rest looked up from reference TRBV28 and TRBJ2-7, is DVKVTQSSRYLVKRTGEKVFLECVQDMDHENMFWYRQDPGLGLRLIYFSYDVKMKEKGDIPEGYSVSREKKERFSLILESASTNQTSMYLCASSQPSPGLSYEQYFGPGTRLTVT.

This chain links TRBV7-2 with TRBJ2-3; no definite D call. CDR1 and CDR2 from the germline V gene are SGHTA and FQGNSA. There are 16 residues in the CDR3. V lost 5 bases and J lost 0, with 15 bases in between. The CDR3 spells CASSPHTTLSTDTQYF. As DNA, the CDR3 is TGTGCCAGCAGCCCCCACACTACCCTTAGCACAGATACGCAGTATTTT. Together with reference TRBV7-2 and TRBJ2-3, the CDR3 gives the full variable domain: GAGVSQSPSNKVTEKGKDVELRCDPISGHTALYWYRQSLGQGLEFLIYFQGNSAPDKSGLPSDRFSAERTGGSVSTLTIQRTQQEDSAVYLCASSPHTTLSTDTQYFGPGTRLTVL.

The rearrangement links TRBV7-9 to TRBJ2-7, with 9 bases fitting TRBD2. J was trimmed by 0 bases and V by 1 base; bases with no gene match: 4. The germline V gene encodes CDR1 SEHNR and CDR2 FQNEAQ (reference sequence). There are 16 residues in the CDR3. The CDR3 DNA reads TGTGCCAGCAGCTTAGGGCTAGCGGGGACCTCCTACGAGCAGTACTTC. Its translation: CASSLGLAGTSYEQYF. Together with reference TRBV7-9 and TRBJ2-7, the CDR3 gives the full variable domain: DTGVSQNPRHKITKRGQNVTFRCDPISEHNRLYWYRQTLGQGPEFLTYFQNEAQLEKSRLLSDRFSAERPKGSFSTLEIQRTEQGDSAMYLCASSLGLAGTSYEQYFGPGTRLTVT.

This clone was seen a handful of times. The rearrangement uses TRBV7-9 and TRBJ1-2, with TRBD1 matching over 7 bases. V shed 5 bases, J shed 4 bases, and the junction held 10 bases outside the gene matches. The CDR3 has 15 amino acids. The germline V gene encodes CDR1 SEHNR and CDR2 FQNEAQ (reference sequence). DNA for the CDR3: TGTGCCAGCAGCCCCACCCGCGGGACAGCCTATGGCTACACCTTC. Its translation: CASSPTRGTAYGYTF. Full variable domain (missing parts from reference TRBV7-9 and TRBJ1-2): DTGVSQNPRHKITKRGQNVTFRCDPISEHNRLYWYRQTLGQGPEFLTYFQNEAQLEKSRLLSDRFSAERPKGSFSTLEIQRTEQGDSAMYLCASSPTRGTAYGYTFGSGTRLTVV.

The chain uses TRBV6-1 and TRBJ1-1; 7 bases line up with TRBD1. V gave up 3 bases and J gave up 4 bases; unmatched junction bases: 5. The CDR3 totals 14 residues. CDR1 MNHNS and CDR2 SASEGT come from the germline V gene. CDR3 loop: CASSDGQVITEAFF. CDR3 nucleotides: TGTGCCAGCAGTGACGGACAGGTTATCACTGAAGCTTTCTTT.

This clone was seen repeatedly, ten times or more. The CDR3 sequence is CASSEPGGLYNEQFF. CDR3 nucleotides: TGTGCCAGCAGTGAACCCGGGGGATTATACAATGAGCAGTTCTTC. This chain connects TRBV6-1 to TRBJ2-1; the D gene is possibly TRBD2 (6 bases). CDR1 is MNHNS and CDR2 is SASEGT in the germline V gene. There are 15 residues in the CDR3. The ends were cut back, 2 bases at V and 4 bases at J, with 12 bases in the middle.

The chain couples TRBV6-4 to TRBJ2-1; 11 bases map to TRBD2. With V trimmed by 0 bases and J by 7 bases, 2 bases remained unmatched. Germline lookup yields CDR1 MRHNA and CDR2 SNTAGT. This CDR3 has 15 residues. The DNA for the CDR3 is TGTGCCAGCAGTGACTCGGCTAGCGGGGGGAATGAGCAGTTCTTC. It yields the protein CASSDSASGGNEQFF.

The genes are TRBV18 and TRBJ2-2; possibly TRBD1 for D (5 bases). Per germline, CDR1 KGHSH and CDR2 LQKENI. The CDR3 consists of 14 residues. Trimming cost V 1 base and J 8 bases, with 11 bases left between them. The CDR3: CASSPLQGAGELFF. The DNA for the CDR3 is TGTGCCAGCTCACCACTCCAGGGCGCGGGGGAGCTGTTTTTT.

About this clone itself: Mismatch with germline at one junction end may stem from a read error. V and J are TRBV5-4 and TRBJ1-6; maybe TRBD1 (6 bases). Germline CDR1 reads SGHNT; CDR2 reads YYREEE (reference sequence). The CDR3 runs to 15 residues. DNA for the CDR3: TGTGCCAGCAGCTTAAATCAACGCGCAGGGGAAGCCGAAACTTTT. The encoded protein is CASSLNQRAGEAETF.

This chain links TRBV19 with TRBJ2-1, with TRBD2 matching over 9 bases. The V gene's germline CDR1 is LNHDA and CDR2 SQIVND (reference sequence). Germline trimming cut 4 bases from V and 9 bases from J; bases unmatched to any gene: 10. This CDR3 comprises 15 residues. Here the CDR3 reads CASSTYSGGGGEQFF. DNA for the CDR3: TGTGCCAGTAGTACATATAGCGGGGGAGGAGGTGAGCAGTTCTTC.

The genes are TRBV7-6 and TRBJ2-5, with 13 bases fitting TRBD2. Trimming cost V 1 base and J 4 bases; bases outside gene matches: 0. Per germline, CDR1 SGHVS and CDR2 FNYEAQ. The CDR3 totals 15 residues. The CDR3 protein is CASSLGTSGRETQYF. CDR3 sequence (DNA): TGTGCCAGCAGCTTAGGGACTAGCGGGAGAGAGACCCAGTACTTC.

The chain has TRBV29-1 and TRBJ2-5; possible D gene TRBD2, 5 bases. V dropped 5 bases and J dropped 5 bases, with 12 bases sitting between them. Germline lookup yields CDR1 SQVTM and CDR2 ANQGSEA. CDR3 length equals 12 residues. In DNA form, the CDR3 reads TGCAGCGTTCTACTAGTTCAGGAGACCCAGTACTTC. Its translation is CSVLLVQETQYF.

This clone was recorded a few times. The CDR3, as DNA: TGTGCCAGCTCATCCGGGAAAGGGGGCCACGAGCAGTACTTC. Residues: CASSSGKGGHEQYF. V gene TRBV18 combines with J gene TRBJ2-7; 7 nucleotides line up with TRBD1. Per the germline V gene, CDR1 is KGHSH and CDR2 is LQKENI. V trimming: 5 bases; J trimming: 5 bases; junction bases outside the gene matches: 9. This CDR3 region has 14 residues.

This clone was counted once. This CDR3 is also generated by other DNA sequences in the sample. This chain connects TRBV18 to TRBJ2-7; TRBD1 might be the D (6 bases). Trimming took 3 bases from V and 1 from J, leaving 7 bases between them. This CDR3 has 13 amino acids. CDR1 and CDR2 (germline): KGHSH, LQKENI. In nucleotides, the CDR3 is TGTGCCAGCTCACCGGGACAATCCTACGAGCAGTACTTC. Its translation: CASSPGQSYEQYF.

The chain carries TRBV28 and TRBJ2-7; 11 nucleotides agree with TRBD1. The V and J ends lost 6 bases and 7 bases, in that order; junction bases with no gene match: 14. Germline V gives CDR1 MDHEN, CDR2 SYDVKM. This CDR3 has 16 residues. The CDR3 here is CASSSPRTGGAAEQYF. For the CDR3, the DNA is TGTGCCAGCAGCTCCCCGAGGACAGGGGGCGCCGCGGAGCAGTACTTC.

The chain uses TRBV7-2 and TRBJ2-5, with a tentative D call TRBD1 (5 bases). Germline CDR1 SGHTA, CDR2 FQGNSA. The V gene lost 5 bases and the J gene lost 5 bases, with 18 bases spanning the gap. This CDR3 contains 15 residues. The CDR3 loop is CASSPPKGAGETQYF. The CDR3 DNA follows: TGTGCCAGCAGCCCCCCTAAAGGGGCAGGGGAGACCCAGTACTTC.

This clone was counted between two and nine times. This sequence joins TRBV7-2 and TRBJ2-5; 10 bases are shared with TRBD2. J lost 2 bases, V lost 5 bases, and 5 bases had no gene match. This CDR3 contains 15 residues. Germline CDR1 and CDR2: SGHTA and FQGNSA. The CDR3 sequence is CASSRTSGPQETQYF. CDR3 nucleotide sequence: TGTGCCAGCAGCCGGACTAGCGGACCACAAGAGACCCAGTACTTC. The complete variable domain, with remaining parts taken from reference TRBV7-2 and TRBJ2-5, reads GAGVSQSPSNKVTEKGKDVELRCDPISGHTALYWYRQSLGQGLEFLIYFQGNSAPDKSGLPSDRFSAERTGGSVSTLTIQRTQQEDSAVYLCASSRTSGPQETQYFGPGTRLLVL.

J is TRBJ2-2 and V is TRBV7-2; TRBD2 might be the D (6 bases). Germline-derived CDR1 and CDR2 are SGHTA and FQGNSA. Trimming took 3 bases from V and 4 from J, leaving 9 bases between them. CDR3 length: 14 amino acids. The CDR3 DNA follows: TGTGCCAGCAGCTTGACGGGGGTCACCGGGGAGCTGTTTTTT. Translating gives CASSLTGVTGELFF.

The chain uses TRBV6-5 and TRBJ1-1; no firm D call. With 2 bases removed from V and 4 bases from J, the gap between germline ends came to 8 bases. Per germline, CDR1 MNHEY and CDR2 SVGAGI. The CDR3 consists of 13 residues. This chain's CDR3 is CASSYVESTEAFF. DNA for the CDR3: TGTGCCAGCAGTTACGTAGAGAGCACTGAAGCTTTCTTT.

The chain has TRBV7-8 and TRBJ2-3, with no clear D. Trimming removed 3 bases at V and 0 bases at J, with 4 bases between. The CDR3 has 13 amino acids. From germline, CDR1 is SGHVS and CDR2 FQNEAQ. The CDR3 loop is CASSFPSTDTQYF. CDR3 DNA sequence: TGTGCCAGCAGCTTTCCTAGCACAGATACGCAGTATTTT.

This clone came up a few times. The chain is built from TRBV5-8 and TRBJ1-3; D is unresolved. Looked up from germline, CDR1 is SGHTS and CDR2 is YDEGEE. V dropped 3 bases and J dropped 6 bases, with 13 bases sitting between them. CDR3 length: 14 residues. The CDR3 region is CASSSSWAENTIYF. As DNA, the CDR3 is TGTGCCAGCAGCTCCTCCTGGGCCGAAAACACCATATATTTT.

The chain couples TRBV7-2 to TRBJ2-4; no clear D gene. CDR1 and CDR2 from the germline V gene are SGHTA and FQGNSA. The CDR3 covers 12 residues. Trimming cost V 5 bases and J 6 bases, with 8 bases left between them. In nucleotides, the CDR3 is TGTGCCAGCAGCGCGAACTTAAACATTCAGTACTTC. It is translated as CASSANLNIQYF.